This entry describes one TCR beta chain. Study processing details: By means of reference gene primer amplification, nucleated cell counts were estimated. The assay was immunoSEQ multiplex PCR, and TCRdb's table has in-frame clones only and misses some. Clone size and the V and J calls come from that table; the DNA yielded D and trimming. The sample carries around 65,000 clones, 82% recorded once. The data stem from a study of blood T cell repertoires in COVID-19. For the study at large: Spain, Italy and the United States supplied samples that represented acute and convalescent COVID-19. Sources were T cells, B-cell-depleted T cells, or PBMCs; the material itself was cDNA or gDNA.

V was clipped by 2 bases and J by 4 bases, with 11 bases between them. CDR1 GTSNPN and CDR2 SVGIG come from the germline V gene (reference sequence). This CDR3 is built from 14 residues. This chain joins TRBV30 and TRBJ1-4; D is perhaps TRBD1 (6 bases). The source material was peripheral blood. The receptor comes from a human donor in a cohort sampled during active COVID-19. The CDR3 reads CAWSSPGDNEKLFF. The CDR3 nucleotides are TGTGCCTGGAGTTCTCCAGGGGATAATGAAAAACTGTTTTTT.